The 29 T cell receptor beta chains below come from one sample, sequenced in a study of blood T cells in healthy people across ages. Alongside a J-beta primer mix, a sample-barcoded 5' primer served in a second PCR lasting roughly 7 to 12 cycles. Each CDR3 protein is one row after TCRdb ran MiXCR on the 5' RACE reads. The profile shows under 800,000 distinct CDR3 sequences, roughly 45% of them singletons. What was sequenced was blood. The receptors derive from a woman in her sixties in good health.

The V gene is TRBV4-2, the J gene TRBJ2-3, with D possibly being TRBD2 (6 bases). The CDR3 length is 14 residues. V was shortened by 7 bases and J by 4 bases, with 15 bases between the two germline ends. Germline assignment: CDR1 LGHNA and CDR2 YNFKEQ. CDR3 region: CASTIKEGPDTQYF. The CDR3 bases are TGTGCCAGCACCATCAAGGAGGGTCCAGATACGCAGTATTTT.

This chain joins TRBV28 and TRBJ2-3; D is possibly TRBD2 (6 bases). V lost 2 bases and J 9 bases, leaving 21 bases between the germline ends. Germline CDR1 is MDHEN and CDR2 is SYDVKM. This CDR3 has 16 amino acids. DNA of the CDR3: TGTGCCAGCAGTTTACCAGCGGGTACCTTCTGGGAGACGCAGTATTTT. Its translation: CASSLPAGTFWETQYF.

This clonotype was counted a few times. The V and J genes are TRBV28 and TRBJ1-6; D is possibly TRBD1 (5 bases). V lost 6 bases, J lost 8 bases, and 8 bases lay in between. Germline CDR1 reads MDHEN; CDR2 reads SYDVKM. The CDR3 has 12 residues. This CDR3 is CASRDSHSPLHF. The CDR3 DNA is TGTGCCAGCAGAGACAGCCATTCACCCCTCCACTTT.

The chain carries TRBV29-1 and TRBJ1-2; TRBD1 might be the D (5 bases). Germline V CDR1 and CDR2: SQVTM, ANQGSEA. The V gene lost 7 bases and the J gene lost 2 bases, with 14 bases spanning the gap. This CDR3 contains 13 residues. The CDR3 DNA follows: TGCAGCGGTTGGGGGGATGAGAACTATGGCTACACCTTC. Its protein is CSGWGDENYGYTF.

This clonotype has a count of ten or more. This chain links TRBV29-1 with TRBJ2-3; 8 nucleotides agree with TRBD1. The junction had 7 bases not matched to a gene; V was cut back by 7 bases and J by 1 base. The V gene's germline CDR1 is SQVTM and CDR2 ANQGSEA. The CDR3 loop spans 14 amino acids. CDR3 DNA sequence: TGCAGCGCCACAGGGGGTCGACGCACAGATACGCAGTATTTT. Translating gives CSATGGRRTDTQYF.

This chain links TRBV7-2 with TRBJ2-1; D might be TRBD2 (5 bases). Germline CDR1 SGHTA, CDR2 FQGNSA. Trimming cost V 5 bases and J 12 bases, with 17 bases left between them. The CDR3 covers 13 residues. CDR3 sequence: CASSVGLARRQFF. DNA for the CDR3: TGTGCCAGCAGCGTAGGGTTAGCGCGGAGGCAGTTCTTC.

CDR3 bases: TGTGCCAGCAGTTACTCGGGGGGGGTTGGGTCGGATACGCAGTATTTT. It codes for CASSYSGGVGSDTQYF. The chain links TRBV6-5 to TRBJ2-3; 7 nucleotides match TRBD2. This CDR3 spans 16 amino acids. Per germline, CDR1 MNHEY and CDR2 SVGAGI. V lost 0 bases to trimming and J lost 6 bases; unmatched junction nucleotides: 9.

At least ten counts were recorded for this clonotype. The chain carries TRBV5-1 and TRBJ2-3, with D perhaps given as TRBD1 or TRBD2 (5 bases each). This CDR3 has 15 amino acids. With 2 bases removed from V and 4 bases from J, the gap between germline ends came to 14 bases. Germline V gene sequence: CDR1 SGHRS, CDR2 YFSETQ. CDR3 bases: TGCGCCAGCAGCTTATCCGGGGCCAGTGCAGATACGCAGTATTTT. It codes for CASSLSGASADTQYF.

The chain joins TRBV7-2 to TRBJ2-7; D is perhaps TRBD1 (5 bases). The CDR3 covers 15 residues. Trimming stripped 1 base from V and 0 bases from J, with 10 bases between. Germline loops: CDR1 SGHTA, CDR2 FQGNSA. The CDR3 is CASSLEGSFSYEQYF. The DNA of the CDR3 is TGTGCCAGCAGCTTAGAGGGGTCCTTCTCCTACGAGCAGTACTTC.

The gene calls are TRBV7-2 and TRBJ2-7; D gene ambiguous. Germline V gives CDR1 SGHTA, CDR2 FQGNSA. V was cut by 3 bases and J by 0 bases, with 9 bases left in between. CDR3 length: 14 residues. In DNA form, the CDR3 reads TGTGCCAGCAGCTTTGGTTCTTTCTCCTACGAGCAGTACTTC. This gives the protein CASSFGSFSYEQYF.

A few counts support this clonotype. This chain links TRBV7-9 with TRBJ2-3, with D uncertain. This CDR3 region has 17 residues. Germline assignment: CDR1 SEHNR and CDR2 FQNEAQ (reference sequence). The V and J ends lost 2 bases and 4 bases respectively, with 19 bases between them. CDR3 sequence reads: CASSLLVRGRKADTQYF. CDR3 nucleotides: TGTGCCAGCAGCTTACTTGTACGTGGCAGGAAAGCAGATACGCAGTATTTT.

Worth noting for this clonotype: The germline gene is not matched at one end of the junction; a read error may be the cause. This chain uses TRBV28 with TRBJ1-1; 12 nucleotides match TRBD1. CDR1 is MDHEN, CDR2 SYDVKM, per germline. This CDR3 contains 18 residues. CDR3 sequence: CASSSPLGQGAENTGAFF. The CDR3 DNA follows: TGTGCCAGCAGTTCTCCCCTGGGACAGGGGGCCGAGAACACTGGAGCTTTCTTT.

The chain combines TRBV6-2 or TRBV6-3 with TRBJ2-1, with unresolved D. TRBJ2-7 explains the end of the DNA better; the J call may be wrong. The germline V gene has CDR1 MNHEY and CDR2 SVGEGT. This CDR3 region has 13 residues. The CDR3 nucleotides are TGTGCCAGCAGTTACACGCTCTTTTACGAGCAGTACTTC. Its protein product is CASSYTLFYEQYF.

This chain links TRBV4-3 with TRBJ2-1; 7 bases line up with TRBD2. The CDR3 loop spans 13 amino acids. Germline V gene lookup returns CDR1 LGHNA and CDR2 YSLEER. V was pared by 4 bases and J by 7 bases, with 4 bases of the junction left unmatched. CDR3 protein: CASSPGLLNEQFF. The CDR3, as DNA: TGCGCCAGCAGCCCGGGACTACTTAATGAGCAGTTCTTC.

This clonotype was seen just once. The chain couples TRBV10-3 to TRBJ2-2; TRBD1 might be the D (5 bases). Germline V gene lookup returns CDR1 ENHRY and CDR2 SYGVKD. Trimming left V 3 bases short and J 6 bases short, with 14 bases between. The CDR3 totals 15 residues. This CDR3 is CAISDVAGRPGELFF. CDR3 sequence (DNA): TGTGCCATCAGTGACGTGGCAGGGCGTCCCGGGGAGCTGTTTTTT.

This clonotype was detected only a few times. The chain carries TRBV15 and TRBJ1-1; 8 bases align to TRBD1. The CDR3 has 12 amino acids. Germline V gene sequence: CDR1 LNHNV, CDR2 YYDKDF (reference sequence). V shed 5 bases, J shed 8 bases, and the junction held 4 bases outside the gene matches. CDR3 DNA: TGTGCCACCAGCGAGGACAGGGCCGAAGCTTTCTTT. Translation gives CATSEDRAEAFF.

The rearrangement uses TRBV7-6 and TRBJ1-5; no clear D. This CDR3 region has 14 residues. V shed 5 bases and J shed 0 bases, with 8 bases lying between them. Germline V gene lookup returns CDR1 SGHVS and CDR2 FNYEAQ. CDR3 region: CASSLSYSNQPQHF. The CDR3 DNA reads as TGTGCCAGCAGCCTTTCTTATAGCAATCAGCCCCAGCATTTT.

The chain is built from TRBV7-2 and TRBJ2-7, with D perhaps TRBD2 (6 bases). The CDR3 has 15 residues. Germline V gene lookup returns CDR1 SGHTA and CDR2 FQGNSA. V was trimmed by 6 bases and J by 7 bases, leaving 22 bases between them. The chain's CDR3 is CASRKTGALIWEQYF. The CDR3 DNA reads TGTGCCAGCAGGAAAACGGGAGCATTAATCTGGGAGCAGTACTTC.

For this clonotype: With a much larger clone just one base away, this may be a read error. The rearrangement links TRBV12-3 or TRBV12-4 to TRBJ2-3, with D possibly matching TRBD1 (6 bases). The CDR3 covers 11 residues. Trimming left V 8 bases short and J 4 bases short, with 7 bases between. This CDR3 reads CASGGPDTQYF. The CDR3 bases are TGTGCCAGCGGGGGCCCAGATACGCAGTATTTT.

This sequence joins TRBV12-3 or TRBV12-4 and TRBJ2-3; 7 bases are a match to TRBD2. This CDR3 contains 15 residues. The J segment lost 10 bases and the V segment lost 4 bases, leaving 14 bases of the junction unmatched. The DNA of the CDR3 is TGTGCCAGCAGTTCTTGGCTAGTGGGAGGGGTGGCGCAGTATTTT. Translation: CASSSWLVGGVAQYF.

As regards this clonotype: Its ends do not fully match the called genes, so a read error is possible. The chain links TRBV15 to TRBJ2-5; D tentatively fits TRBD1 or TRBD2 (5 bases each). This CDR3 comprises 12 residues. Germline V gene lookup returns CDR1 LNHNV and CDR2 YYDKDF (reference sequence). CDR3 sequence reads: CVTSREGETQYF. CDR3 bases: TGTGTCACCAGCAGAGAGGGGGAGACCCAGTACTTC.

The table lists this clonotype with a few counts. This chain links TRBV12-3 or TRBV12-4 with TRBJ2-3; 9 bases agree with TRBD2. The CDR3 runs to 13 residues. V gave up 6 bases and J gave up 6 bases; unmatched junction bases: 4. This chain's CDR3 is CASSLGLADTQYF. The CDR3 bases are TGTGCCAGCAGCTTGGGACTAGCCGATACGCAGTATTTT.

The DNA for the CDR3 is TGCAGTGCTAGAGATCCCCGGACCAATAAAGAGACCCAGTTCTTC. Its protein product is CSARDPRTNKETQFF. J is TRBJ2-5 and V is TRBV20-1; no definite D call. The J call may be wrong; the DNA end is better matched by TRBJ2-1. Germline values: CDR1 DFQATT, CDR2 SNEGSKA (reference sequence). The CDR3 consists of 15 residues.

This chain uses TRBV20-1 with TRBJ2-4; 11 nucleotides align to TRBD2. CDR3 length: 16 residues. The V and J ends lost 6 bases and 6 bases, in that order; junction bases with no gene match: 13. Germline-derived CDR1 and CDR2 are DFQATT and SNEGSKA (reference sequence). This chain's CDR3 is CSAATSGGFYGNIQYF. The CDR3 coding sequence is TGCAGTGCCGCTACTAGCGGGGGTTTTTACGGAAACATTCAGTACTTC.

This clonotype was counted between two and nine times. The CDR3 protein is CASSFLGAIETQYF. CDR3 nucleotide sequence: TGTGCCAGCAGCTTCCTAGGGGCTATCGAGACCCAGTACTTC. The chain joins TRBV5-6 to TRBJ2-5, with D tentatively TRBD1 (5 bases). CDR1 is SGHDT, CDR2 YYEEEE, per germline. Trimming pared 2 bases from V and 5 bases from J, leaving 13 bases between. This CDR3 has 14 amino acids. The variable domain in full, completed from reference TRBV5-6 and TRBJ2-5, reads DAGVTQSPTHLIKTRGQQVTLRCSPKSGHDTVSWYQQALGQGPQFIFQYYEEEERQRGNFPDRFSGHQFPNYSSELNVNALLLGDSALYLCASSFLGAIETQYFGPGTRLLVL.

The rearrangement uses TRBV24-1 and TRBJ2-6; the D gene is possibly TRBD1 (6 bases). The germline V gene encodes CDR1 KGHDR and CDR2 SFDVKD. Trimming removed 7 bases from V and 1 base from J, with 10 bases in between. This CDR3 is 15 amino acids long. This chain's CDR3 is CATSSRGSGANVLTF. CDR3 nucleotides: TGTGCCACCAGCTCCAGGGGATCTGGGGCCAACGTCCTGACTTTC.

This clonotype was recorded a few times. This rearrangement joins TRBV27 to TRBJ2-7; 8 positions match TRBD1. The CDR3 spans 12 residues. Germline values: CDR1 MNHEY, CDR2 SMNVEV (reference sequence). V was pared by 7 bases and J by 5 bases, with 4 bases of the junction left unmatched. CDR3 nucleotide sequence: TGTGCCAGCAAGACGACAGGGGACGAGCAGTACTTC. Its protein product is CASKTTGDEQYF.

This clonotype has more than one count but fewer than ten. V gene TRBV20-1 combines with J gene TRBJ2-7, with D tentatively TRBD1 (6 bases). CDR3 length: 15 residues. CDR1 and CDR2 (germline): DFQATT, SNEGSKA (reference sequence). Trimming stripped 6 bases from V and 3 bases from J, with 21 bases between. CDR3 amino acids: CSANTNRAYLYEQYF. The CDR3 DNA follows: TGCAGTGCCAACACAAACAGGGCGTATCTCTACGAGCAGTACTTC.

This clonotype was seen repeatedly, ten times or more. The rearrangement joins TRBV29-1 to TRBJ2-7; D is possibly TRBD2 (6 bases). This CDR3 is 12 amino acids long. Trimming removed 4 bases at V and 7 bases at J, with 14 bases between. Germline loops: CDR1 SQVTM, CDR2 ANQGSEA. CDR3 sequence reads: CSVGGAGLEQYF. The CDR3, as DNA: TGCAGCGTTGGCGGGGCCGGCTTGGAGCAGTACTTC.